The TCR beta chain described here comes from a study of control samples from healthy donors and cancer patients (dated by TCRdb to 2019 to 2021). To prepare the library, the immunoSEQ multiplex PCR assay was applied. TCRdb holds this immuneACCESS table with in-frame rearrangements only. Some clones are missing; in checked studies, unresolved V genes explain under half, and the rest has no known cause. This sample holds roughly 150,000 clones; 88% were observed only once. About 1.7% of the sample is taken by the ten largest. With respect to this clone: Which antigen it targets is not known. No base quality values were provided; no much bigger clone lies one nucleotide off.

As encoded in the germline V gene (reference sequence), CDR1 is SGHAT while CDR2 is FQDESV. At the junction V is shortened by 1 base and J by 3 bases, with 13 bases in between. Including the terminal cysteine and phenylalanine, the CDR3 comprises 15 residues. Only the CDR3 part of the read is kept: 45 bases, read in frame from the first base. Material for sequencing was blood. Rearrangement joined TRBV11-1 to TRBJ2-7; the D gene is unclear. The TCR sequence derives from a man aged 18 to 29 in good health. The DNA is TGTGCCAGCAGCTTAGTAGAAAGTTCCGGCTACGAGCAGTACTTC. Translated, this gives CASSLVESSGYEQYF.